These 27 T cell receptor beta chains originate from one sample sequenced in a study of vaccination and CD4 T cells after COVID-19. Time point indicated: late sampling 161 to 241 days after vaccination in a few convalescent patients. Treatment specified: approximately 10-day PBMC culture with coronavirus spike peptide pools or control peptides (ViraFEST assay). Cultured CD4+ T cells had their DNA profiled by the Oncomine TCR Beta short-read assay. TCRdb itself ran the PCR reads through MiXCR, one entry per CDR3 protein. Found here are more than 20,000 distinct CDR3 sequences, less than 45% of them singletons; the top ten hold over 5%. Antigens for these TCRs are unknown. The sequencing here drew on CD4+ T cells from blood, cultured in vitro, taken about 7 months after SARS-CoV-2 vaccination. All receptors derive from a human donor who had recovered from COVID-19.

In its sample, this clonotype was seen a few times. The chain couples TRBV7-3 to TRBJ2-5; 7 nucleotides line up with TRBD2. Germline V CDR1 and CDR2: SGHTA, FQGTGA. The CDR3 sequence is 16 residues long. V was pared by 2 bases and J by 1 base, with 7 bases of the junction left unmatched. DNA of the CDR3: TGTGCCAGCAGCTTAGGCGGGAGAGGGCCCCAAGAGACCCAGTACTTC. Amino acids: CASSLGGRGPQETQYF.

CDR3 amino acids: CASSPSGQGRFGYTF. The CDR3 DNA follows: TGTGCCAGCAGCCCCAGCGGACAGGGGCGATTTGGCTACACCTTC. The chain has TRBV5-4 and TRBJ1-2, with 9 bases matching TRBD1. J was trimmed by 7 bases and V by 4 bases; bases with no gene match: 11. Germline loops: CDR1 SGHNT, CDR2 YYREEE (reference sequence). CDR3 size: 15 residues. The variable domain in full, with the rest retrieved from reference TRBV5-4 and TRBJ1-2, is ETGVTQSPTHLIKTRGQQVTLRCSSQSGHNTVSWYQQALGQGPQFIFQYYREEENGRGNFPPRFSGLQFPNYSSELNVNALELDDSALYLCASSPSGQGRFGYTFGSGTRLTVV.

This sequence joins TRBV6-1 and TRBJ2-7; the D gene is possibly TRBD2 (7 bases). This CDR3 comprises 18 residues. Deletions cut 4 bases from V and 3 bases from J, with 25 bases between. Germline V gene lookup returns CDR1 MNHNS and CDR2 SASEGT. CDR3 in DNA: TGTGCCAGCAGTGCGGCGTGGGGGGGCGGAAGCGTAATCTACGAGCAGTACTTC. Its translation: CASSAAWGGGSVIYEQYF.

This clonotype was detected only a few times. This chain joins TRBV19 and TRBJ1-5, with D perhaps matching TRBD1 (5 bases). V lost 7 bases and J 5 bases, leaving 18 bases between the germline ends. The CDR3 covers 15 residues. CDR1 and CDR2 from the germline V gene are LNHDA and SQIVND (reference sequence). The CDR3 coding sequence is TGTGCCAGTACTCTAGCCGACAGCCGATATCAGCCCCAGCATTTT. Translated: CASTLADSRYQPQHF.

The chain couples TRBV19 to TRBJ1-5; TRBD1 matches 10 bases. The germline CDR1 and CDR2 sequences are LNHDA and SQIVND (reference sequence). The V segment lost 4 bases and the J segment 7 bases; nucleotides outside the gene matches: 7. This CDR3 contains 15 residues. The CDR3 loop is CASSTTGTGVQPQHF. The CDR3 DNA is TGTGCCAGTAGTACGACCGGGACAGGGGTACAGCCCCAGCATTTT.

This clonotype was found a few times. The CDR3 nucleotides read TGCAGTGCCCGCACTGCCACTAGGGCTCTCGCAGATACGCAGTATTTT. Encoded protein: CSARTATRALADTQYF. The chain links TRBV20-1 to TRBJ2-3; maybe TRBD2 (5 bases). The ends were cut back, 6 bases at V and 4 bases at J, with 23 bases in the middle. This CDR3 spans 16 amino acids. CDR1 DFQATT and CDR2 SNEGSKA come from the germline V gene (reference sequence).

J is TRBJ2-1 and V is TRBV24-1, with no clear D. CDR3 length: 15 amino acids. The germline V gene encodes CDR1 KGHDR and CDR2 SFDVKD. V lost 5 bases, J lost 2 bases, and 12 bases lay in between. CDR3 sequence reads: CATSGQETTYNEQFF. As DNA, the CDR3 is TGTGCCACCAGTGGGCAGGAGACGACCTACAATGAGCAGTTCTTC.

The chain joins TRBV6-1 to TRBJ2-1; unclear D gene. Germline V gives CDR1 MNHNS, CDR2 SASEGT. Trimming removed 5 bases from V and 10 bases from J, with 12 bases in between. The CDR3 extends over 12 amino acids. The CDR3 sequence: CASSRLLGEQFF. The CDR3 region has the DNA TGTGCCAGCAGTCGCTTGCTTGGGGAGCAGTTCTTC.

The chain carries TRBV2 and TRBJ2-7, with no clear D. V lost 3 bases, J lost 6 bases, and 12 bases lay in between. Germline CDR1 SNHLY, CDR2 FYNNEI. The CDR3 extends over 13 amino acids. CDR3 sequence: CASSDGRRREQYF. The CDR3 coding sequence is TGTGCCAGCAGTGACGGTCGGCGCCGCGAGCAGTACTTC.

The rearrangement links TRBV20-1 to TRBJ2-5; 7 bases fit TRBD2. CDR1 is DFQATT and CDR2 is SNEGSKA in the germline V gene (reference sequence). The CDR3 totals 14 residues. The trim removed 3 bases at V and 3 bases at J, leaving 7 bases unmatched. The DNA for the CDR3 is TGCAGTGCTAGTGTTGGAGGGAGGGAAGAGACCCAGTACTTC. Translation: CSASVGGREETQYF.

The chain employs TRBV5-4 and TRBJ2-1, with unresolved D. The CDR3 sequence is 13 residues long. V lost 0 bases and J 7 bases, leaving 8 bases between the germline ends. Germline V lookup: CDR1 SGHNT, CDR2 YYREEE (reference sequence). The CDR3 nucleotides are TGTGCCAGCAGCTTGGTAAGGGTTAATGAGCAGTTCTTC. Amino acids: CASSLVRVNEQFF.

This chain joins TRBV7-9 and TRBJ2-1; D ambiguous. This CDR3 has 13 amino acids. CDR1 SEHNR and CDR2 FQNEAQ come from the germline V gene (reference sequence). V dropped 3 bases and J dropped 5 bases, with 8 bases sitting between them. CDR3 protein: CASSFLANNEQFF. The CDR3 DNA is TGTGCCAGCAGCTTTTTGGCTAACAATGAGCAGTTCTTC.

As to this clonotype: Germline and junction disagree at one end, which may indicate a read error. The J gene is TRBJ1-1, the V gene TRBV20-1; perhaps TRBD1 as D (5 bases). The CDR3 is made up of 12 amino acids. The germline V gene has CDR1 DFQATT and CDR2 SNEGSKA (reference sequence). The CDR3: CSGREGNAEAFF. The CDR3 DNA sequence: TGCAGTGGCCGGGAGGGGAACGCTGAAGCTTTCTTT.

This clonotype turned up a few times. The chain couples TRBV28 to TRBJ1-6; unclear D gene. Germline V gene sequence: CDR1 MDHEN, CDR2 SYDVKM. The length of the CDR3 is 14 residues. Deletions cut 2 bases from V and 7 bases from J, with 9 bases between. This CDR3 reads CASSLAGPNSPLHF. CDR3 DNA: TGTGCCAGCAGTTTAGCCGGGCCGAATTCACCCCTCCACTTT.

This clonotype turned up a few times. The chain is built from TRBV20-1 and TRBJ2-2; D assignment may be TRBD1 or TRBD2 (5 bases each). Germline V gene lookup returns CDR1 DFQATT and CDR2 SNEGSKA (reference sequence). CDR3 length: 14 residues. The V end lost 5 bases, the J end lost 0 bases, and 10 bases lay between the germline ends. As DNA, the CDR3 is TGCAGTGCTCATCAGGGAGCGAACACCGGGGAGCTGTTTTTT. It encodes CSAHQGANTGELFF.

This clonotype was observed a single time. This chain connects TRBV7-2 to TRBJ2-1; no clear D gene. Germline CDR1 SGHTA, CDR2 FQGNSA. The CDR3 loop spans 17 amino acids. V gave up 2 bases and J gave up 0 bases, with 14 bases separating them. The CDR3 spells CASSLFSSSSSYNEQFF. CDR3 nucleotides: TGTGCCAGCAGCTTATTCTCATCGTCGAGCTCCTACAATGAGCAGTTCTTC.

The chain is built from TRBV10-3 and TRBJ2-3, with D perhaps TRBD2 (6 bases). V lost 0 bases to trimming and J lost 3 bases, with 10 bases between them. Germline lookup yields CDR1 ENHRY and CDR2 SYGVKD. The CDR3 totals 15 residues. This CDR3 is CAISESLGGTDTQYF. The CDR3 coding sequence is TGTGCCATCAGTGAGTCTTTGGGGGGAACAGATACGCAGTATTTT.

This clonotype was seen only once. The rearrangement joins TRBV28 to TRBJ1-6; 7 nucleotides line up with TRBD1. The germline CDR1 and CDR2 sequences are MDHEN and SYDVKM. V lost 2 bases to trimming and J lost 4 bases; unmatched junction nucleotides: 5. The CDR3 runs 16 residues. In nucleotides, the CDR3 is TGTGCCAGCAGTTTAGGCTTGGACAGGTATAATTCACCCCTCCACTTT. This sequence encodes CASSLGLDRYNSPLHF.

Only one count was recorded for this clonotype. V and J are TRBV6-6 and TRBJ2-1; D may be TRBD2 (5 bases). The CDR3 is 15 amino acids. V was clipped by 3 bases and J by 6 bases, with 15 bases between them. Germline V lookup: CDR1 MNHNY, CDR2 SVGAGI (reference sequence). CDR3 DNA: TGTGCCAGCAGTTATCGGGGTAATTGGGGCAATGAGCAGTTCTTC. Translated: CASSYRGNWGNEQFF.

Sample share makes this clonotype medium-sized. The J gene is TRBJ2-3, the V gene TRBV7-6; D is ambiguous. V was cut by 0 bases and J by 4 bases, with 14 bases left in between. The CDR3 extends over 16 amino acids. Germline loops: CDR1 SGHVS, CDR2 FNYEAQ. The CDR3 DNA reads TGTGCCAGCAGCTTAGCGGTCAGGTCCCCCCCAGATACGCAGTATTTT. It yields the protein CASSLAVRSPPDTQYF.

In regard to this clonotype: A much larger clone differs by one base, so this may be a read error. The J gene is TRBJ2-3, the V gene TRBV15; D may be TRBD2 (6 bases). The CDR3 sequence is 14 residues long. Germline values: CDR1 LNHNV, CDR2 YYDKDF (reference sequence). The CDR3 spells CATSPRLVLDKQYF. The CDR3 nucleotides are TGTGCCACCAGCCCTCGACTAGTTCTTGATAAGCAGTATTTT.

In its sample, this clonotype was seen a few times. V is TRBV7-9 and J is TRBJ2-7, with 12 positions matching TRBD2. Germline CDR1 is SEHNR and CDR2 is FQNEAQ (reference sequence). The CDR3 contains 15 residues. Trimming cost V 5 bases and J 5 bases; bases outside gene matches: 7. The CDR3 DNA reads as TGTGCCAGCAGCCCGACTAGCGGGAGTCGAAACGAGCAGTACTTC. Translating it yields CASSPTSGSRNEQYF.

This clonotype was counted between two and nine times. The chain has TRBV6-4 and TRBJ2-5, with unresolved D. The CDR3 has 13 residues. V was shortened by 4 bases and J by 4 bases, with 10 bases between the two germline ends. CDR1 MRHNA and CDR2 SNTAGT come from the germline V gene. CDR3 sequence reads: CASSVITGETQYF. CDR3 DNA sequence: TGTGCCAGCAGTGTTATTACGGGAGAGACCCAGTACTTC.

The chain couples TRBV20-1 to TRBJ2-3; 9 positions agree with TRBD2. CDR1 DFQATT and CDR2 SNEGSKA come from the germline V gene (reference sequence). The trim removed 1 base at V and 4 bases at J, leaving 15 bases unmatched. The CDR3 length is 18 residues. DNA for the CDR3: TGCAGTGCTAGAGGGAATAGCGGGAGTCACAGTAGTCCAGATACGCAGTATTTT. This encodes CSARGNSGSHSSPDTQYF.

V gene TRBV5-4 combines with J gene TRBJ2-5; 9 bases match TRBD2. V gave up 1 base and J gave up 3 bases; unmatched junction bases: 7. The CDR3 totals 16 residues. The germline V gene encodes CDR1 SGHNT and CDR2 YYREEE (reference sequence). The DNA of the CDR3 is TGTGCCAGCAGCTTGTTGCTAGCGGGAAGGAAAGAGACCCAGTACTTC. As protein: CASSLLLAGRKETQYF.

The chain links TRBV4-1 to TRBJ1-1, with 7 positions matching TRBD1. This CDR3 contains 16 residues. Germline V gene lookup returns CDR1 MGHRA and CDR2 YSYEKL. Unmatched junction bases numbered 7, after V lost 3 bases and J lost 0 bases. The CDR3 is CASSHPRGELNTEAFF. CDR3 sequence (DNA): TGCGCCAGCAGCCATCCCAGGGGGGAATTGAACACTGAAGCTTTCTTT.

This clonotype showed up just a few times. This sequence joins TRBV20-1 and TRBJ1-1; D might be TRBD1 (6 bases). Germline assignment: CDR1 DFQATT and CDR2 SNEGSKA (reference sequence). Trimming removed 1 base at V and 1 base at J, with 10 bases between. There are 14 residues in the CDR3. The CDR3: CSARVPGANTEAFF. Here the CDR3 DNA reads TGCAGTGCTAGAGTGCCAGGGGCGAACACTGAAGCTTTCTTT.